This paragraph reports one TCR beta chain. Antigen unknown. These data are taken from a study of T cell repertoires in cytomegalovirus infection. Study at large: Public TCR beta signature analysis indicated the presence of both CMV infection and matching HLA type.

One entry per CDR3 protein results from TCRdb running MiXCR on the reads. This sample yields around 490,000 distinct CDR3 sequences, of which around 27% are seen a single time; approximately 13% belongs to the top ten. Losses at the gene ends were 1 base for V and 6 bases for J; bases not matched to a gene: 8. CDR1 and CDR2 (germline): SEHNR, FQNEAQ (reference sequence). This CDR3 contains 16 residues. Study findings and constraints: Summed public TCR beta family frequency identified CMV carriers bearing the relevant HLA.

The chain is built from TRBV7-9 and TRBJ2-1; 8 bases map to TRBD2. This clonotype was sampled from a human donor in good health (CMV status not recorded). Some clones in this sample may be carry-over from other donors' samples. Sequencing was performed on PBMCs. The CDR3 reads CASSLVAGTGINEQFF. CDR3 nucleotide sequence: TGTGCCAGCAGCTTAGTAGCGGGGACCGGGATCAATGAGCAGTTCTTC.